This T cell receptor beta chain was sequenced during a study of T cell responses to AZD1222 COVID-19 vaccine. Overall study findings and caveats: Only a handful of AZD1222 recipients tested seropositive at baseline.

Germline lookup yields CDR1 SEHNR and CDR2 FQNEAQ (reference sequence). Trimming removed 1 base from V and 6 bases from J, with 12 bases in between. The CDR3 totals 15 residues. As to this clone: Its antigen is undetermined.

Sequencing was performed with immunoSEQ multiplex PCR; in TCRdb, only in-frame clones are kept and a portion is missing. The sample contains about 130,000 clones, roughly 85% of which appear only once. This chain links TRBV7-9 with TRBJ1-4; no reliable D call. The sequence was collected from an adult who received the MenACWY meningococcal vaccine as a control. The sequencing here drew on peripheral blood, taken 28 days after the second dose of the MenACWY control vaccine. The CDR3 loop reads CASSLEPGEYEKLFF. CDR3 DNA: TGTGCCAGCAGCTTAGAACCAGGAGAGTATGAAAAACTGTTTTTT.